Listed here are 9 T cell receptor beta chains from one sample, sequenced in a study of cytomegalovirus exposure and HLA in healthy donors. The PCR employed 60 Vbeta primers together with 13 Jbeta primers. Libraries were prepared by immunoSEQ multiplex PCR; TCRdb keeps only in-frame clonotypes and omits some of them. The table records around 150,000 clones, 80% to 90% of them present only once. Sequencing was performed on PBMCs. The receptor set was obtained from a woman aged 30 to 39 in good health and CMV-seronegative.

The chain links TRBV5-6 to TRBJ2-1, with 9 bases identical to TRBD1. V was clipped by 4 bases and J by 3 bases; unmatched bases: 5. The CDR3 runs 15 residues. From germline, CDR1 is SGHDT and CDR2 YYEEEE. The DNA for the CDR3 is TGTGCCAGCAGCAGGGACAGGGCTCTCTACAATGAGCAGTTCTTC. Translation: CASSRDRALYNEQFF.

The chain employs TRBV7-3 and TRBJ2-7, with D tentatively TRBD2 (5 bases). Germline CDR1 and CDR2: SGHTA and FQGTGA. V was pared by 2 bases and J by 2 bases, with 13 bases between. This CDR3 region has 15 residues. The CDR3 loop reads CASSLHSSGTYEQYF. CDR3 sequence (DNA): TGTGCCAGCAGCTTACATTCCAGCGGAACCTACGAGCAGTACTTC. Complete variable domain (other parts from reference TRBV7-3 and TRBJ2-7): GAGVSQTPSNKVTEKGKYVELRCDPISGHTALYWYRQSLGQGPEFLIYFQGTGAADDSGLPNDRFFAVRPEGSVSTLKIQRTERGDSAVYLCASSLHSSGTYEQYFGPGTRLTVT.

This clone was observed once. This chain joins TRBV11-1 and TRBJ2-7, with TRBD1 matching 12 bases. CDR1 is SGHAT and CDR2 is FQDESV in the germline V gene (reference sequence). Losses at the gene ends were 1 base for V and 3 bases for J; bases not matched to a gene: 13. The CDR3 runs 19 residues. CDR3 sequence reads: CASSLVPRDRGLSIYEQYF. CDR3 in DNA: TGTGCCAGCAGCTTAGTTCCCCGGGACAGGGGGCTTTCGATCTACGAGCAGTACTTC.

This clone came up once. The J gene is TRBJ2-6, the V gene TRBV30; 7 nucleotides match TRBD1. The CDR3 has 17 amino acids. Per the germline V gene, CDR1 is GTSNPN and CDR2 is SVGIG (reference sequence). Losses at the gene ends were 3 bases for V and 0 bases for J; bases not matched to a gene: 8. The chain's CDR3 is CAWRKDRLSSGANVLTF. CDR3 nucleotides: TGTGCCTGGAGAAAGGACAGGCTCAGCTCTGGGGCCAACGTCCTGACTTTC.

The rearrangement links TRBV30 to TRBJ2-7, with 8 bases matching TRBD1. This CDR3 has 12 amino acids. With 5 bases clipped from V and 9 bases from J, the junction kept 9 bases outside the gene matches. Per the germline V gene, CDR1 is GTSNPN and CDR2 is SVGIG (reference sequence). The chain's CDR3 is CAWDRGEGWQYF. The CDR3 bases are TGTGCCTGGGACAGGGGAGAGGGGTGGCAGTACTTC.

The V and J genes are TRBV29-1 and TRBJ2-3; 11 bases are a match to TRBD2. Per the germline V gene, CDR1 is SQVTM and CDR2 is ANQGSEA. This CDR3 is built from 15 residues. J gave up 2 bases and V 4 bases, and 5 bases lay outside the gene matches. In nucleotides, the CDR3 is TGCAGCGTTGCCCCACTAGCGGGGGACACAGATACGCAGTATTTT. It translates to CSVAPLAGDTDTQYF.

The rearrangement joins TRBV14 to TRBJ2-7; TRBD1 agrees at 7 bases. J was trimmed by 2 bases and V by 1 base; bases with no gene match: 5. Germline V CDR1 and CDR2: SGHDN, FVKESK. CDR3 size: 15 residues. The DNA of the CDR3 is TGTGCCAGCAGCCAAGCCGGCCAGGGGGCCTACGAGCAGTACTTC. Translation gives CASSQAGQGAYEQYF.

The CDR3 bases are TGTGCCAGCAGTTACTTCGGACAGGGGAAAGGGGAAGCTTTCTTT. Its translation is CASSYFGQGKGEAFF. The rearrangement joins TRBV6-5 to TRBJ1-1, with 9 positions matching TRBD1. CDR1 MNHEY and CDR2 SVGAGI come from the germline V gene. The CDR3 has 15 residues. After removal of 1 base from V and 8 bases from J, the junction contained 8 bases not matched to a gene.

V is TRBV15 and J is TRBJ2-7; D not resolved. Germline CDR1 and CDR2: LNHNV and YYDKDF (reference sequence). The CDR3 covers 14 residues. V shed 0 bases and J shed 1 base, with 7 bases lying between them. CDR3 bases: TGTGCCACCAGCAGAGAGTTACAGTCCTACGAGCAGTACTTC. Residues: CATSRELQSYEQYF.